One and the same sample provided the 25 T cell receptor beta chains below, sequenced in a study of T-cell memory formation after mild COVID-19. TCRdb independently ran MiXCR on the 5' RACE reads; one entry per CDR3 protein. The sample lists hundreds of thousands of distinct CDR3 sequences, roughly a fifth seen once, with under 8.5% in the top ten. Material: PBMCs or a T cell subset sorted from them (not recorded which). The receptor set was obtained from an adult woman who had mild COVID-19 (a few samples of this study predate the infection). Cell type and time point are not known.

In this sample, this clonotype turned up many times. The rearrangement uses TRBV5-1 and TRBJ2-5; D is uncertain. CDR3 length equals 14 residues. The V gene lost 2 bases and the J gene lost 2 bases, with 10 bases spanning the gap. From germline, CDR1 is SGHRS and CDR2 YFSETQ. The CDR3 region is CASSLYVSQETQYF. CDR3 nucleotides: TGCGCCAGCAGCTTATACGTGAGTCAAGAGACCCAGTACTTC.

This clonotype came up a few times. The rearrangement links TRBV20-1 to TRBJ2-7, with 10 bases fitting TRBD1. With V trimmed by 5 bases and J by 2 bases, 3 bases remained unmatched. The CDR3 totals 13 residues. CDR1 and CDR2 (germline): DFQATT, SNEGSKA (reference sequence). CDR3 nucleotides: TGCAGTGCTTGGGGACAGGGGACCTACGAGCAGTACTTC. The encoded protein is CSAWGQGTYEQYF.

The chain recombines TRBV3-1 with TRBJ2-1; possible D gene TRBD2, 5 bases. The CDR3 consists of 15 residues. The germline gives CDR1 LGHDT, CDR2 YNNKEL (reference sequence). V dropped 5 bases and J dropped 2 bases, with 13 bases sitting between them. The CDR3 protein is CASSDGSRAYNEQFF. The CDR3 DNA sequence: TGTGCCAGCAGCGACGGATCGAGGGCCTACAATGAGCAGTTCTTC.

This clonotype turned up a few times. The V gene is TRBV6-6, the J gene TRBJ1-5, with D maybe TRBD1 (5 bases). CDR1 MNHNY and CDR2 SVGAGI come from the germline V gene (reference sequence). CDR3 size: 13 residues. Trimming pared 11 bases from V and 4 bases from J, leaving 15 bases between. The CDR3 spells CAVLRQWNQPQHF. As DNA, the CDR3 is TGTGCCGTTCTTAGACAGTGGAATCAGCCCCAGCATTTT.

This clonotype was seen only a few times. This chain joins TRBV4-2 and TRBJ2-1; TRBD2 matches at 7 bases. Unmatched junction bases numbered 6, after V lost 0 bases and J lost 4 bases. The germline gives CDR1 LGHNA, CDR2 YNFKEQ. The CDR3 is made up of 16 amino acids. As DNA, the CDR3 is TGTGCCAGCAGCCAAGATACGGGAGGTATGTACAATGAGCAGTTCTTC. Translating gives CASSQDTGGMYNEQFF.

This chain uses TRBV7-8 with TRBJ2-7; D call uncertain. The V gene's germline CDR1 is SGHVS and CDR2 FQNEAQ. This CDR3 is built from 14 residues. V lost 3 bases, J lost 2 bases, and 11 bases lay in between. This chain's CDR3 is CASSFSESAYEQYF. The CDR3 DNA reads TGTGCCAGCAGCTTTTCGGAAAGTGCCTACGAGCAGTACTTC.

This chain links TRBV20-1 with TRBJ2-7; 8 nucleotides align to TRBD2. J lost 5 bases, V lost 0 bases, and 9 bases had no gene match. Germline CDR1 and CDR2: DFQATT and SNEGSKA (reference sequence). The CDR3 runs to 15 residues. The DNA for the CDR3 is TGCAGTGCTAGAGATCGGGGCGGGAGGCGAAACGAGCAGTACTTC. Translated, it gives CSARDRGGRRNEQYF.

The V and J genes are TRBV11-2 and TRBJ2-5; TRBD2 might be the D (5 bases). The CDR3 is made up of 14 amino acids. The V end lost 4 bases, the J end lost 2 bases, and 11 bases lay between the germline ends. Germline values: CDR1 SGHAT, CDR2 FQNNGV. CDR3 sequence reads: CASSSVRGQETQYF. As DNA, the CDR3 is TGTGCCAGCAGCTCCGTTCGAGGGCAAGAGACCCAGTACTTC.

CDR3 DNA: TGCAGTGCTAGAGATCGGGCAGCCCCCTATGGCTACACCTTC. This codes for CSARDRAAPYGYTF. The chain couples TRBV20-1 to TRBJ1-2; no definite D call. V lost 0 bases, J lost 4 bases, and 12 bases lay in between. Germline V gene sequence: CDR1 DFQATT, CDR2 SNEGSKA (reference sequence). The CDR3 extends over 14 amino acids.

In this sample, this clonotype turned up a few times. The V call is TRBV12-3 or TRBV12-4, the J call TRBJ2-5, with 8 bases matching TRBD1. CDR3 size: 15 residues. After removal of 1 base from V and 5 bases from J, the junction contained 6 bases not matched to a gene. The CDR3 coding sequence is TGTGCCAGCAGTTTAGTCAGGGGGCTATCGGAGACCCAGTACTTC. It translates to CASSLVRGLSETQYF.

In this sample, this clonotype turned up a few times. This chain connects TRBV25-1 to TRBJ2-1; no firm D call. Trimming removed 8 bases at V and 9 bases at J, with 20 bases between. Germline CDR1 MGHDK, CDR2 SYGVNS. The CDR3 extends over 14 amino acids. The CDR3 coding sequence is TGTGCCAGCCGAACCCCGGTGGGCTACCCTGAGCAGTTCTTC. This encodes CASRTPVGYPEQFF.

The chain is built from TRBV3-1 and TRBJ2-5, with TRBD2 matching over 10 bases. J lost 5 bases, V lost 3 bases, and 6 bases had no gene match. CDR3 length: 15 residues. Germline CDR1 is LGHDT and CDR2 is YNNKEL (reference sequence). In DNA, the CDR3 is TGTGCCAGCAGCCAGGGGGGACTAGCGTCGGAGACCCAGTACTTC. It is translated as CASSQGGLASETQYF.

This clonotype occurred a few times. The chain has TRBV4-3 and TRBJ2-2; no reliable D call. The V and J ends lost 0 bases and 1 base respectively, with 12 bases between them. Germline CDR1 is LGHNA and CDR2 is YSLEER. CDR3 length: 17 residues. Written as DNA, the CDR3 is TGCGCCAGCAGCCAAGATTTTTCGGTTCTGAACACCGGGGAGCTGTTTTTT. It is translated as CASSQDFSVLNTGELFF.

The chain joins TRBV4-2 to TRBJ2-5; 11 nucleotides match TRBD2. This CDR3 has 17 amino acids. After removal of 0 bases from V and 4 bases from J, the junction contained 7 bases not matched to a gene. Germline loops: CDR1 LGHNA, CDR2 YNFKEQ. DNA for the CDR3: TGTGCCAGCAGCCAAGAAAGTCTAGCGGGAGGAAGAGAGACCCAGTACTTC. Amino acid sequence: CASSQESLAGGRETQYF.

In DNA, the CDR3 is TGCGCCAGCAGCTTGACTAGCGGGAGCTCCCAGCAGTACTTC. It yields the protein CASSLTSGSSQQYF. The rearrangement links TRBV5-1 to TRBJ2-7, with 11 bases lining up with TRBD2. Germline-derived CDR1 and CDR2 are SGHRS and YFSETQ. V dropped 1 base and J dropped 8; count of bases not matched to a gene: 5. The CDR3 consists of 14 residues.

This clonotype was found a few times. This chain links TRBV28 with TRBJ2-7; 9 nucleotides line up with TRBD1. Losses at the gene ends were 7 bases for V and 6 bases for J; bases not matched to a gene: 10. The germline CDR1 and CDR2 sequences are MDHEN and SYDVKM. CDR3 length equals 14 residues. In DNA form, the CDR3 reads TGTGCCAGCAATACCGGGACAGGGTCCCGCGAGCAGTACTTC. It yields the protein CASNTGTGSREQYF.

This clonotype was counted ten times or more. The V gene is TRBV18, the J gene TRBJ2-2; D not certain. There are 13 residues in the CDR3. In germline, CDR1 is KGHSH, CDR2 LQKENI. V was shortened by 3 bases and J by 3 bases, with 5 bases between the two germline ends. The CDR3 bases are TGTGCCAGCTCACCGCAGGACACCGGGGAGCTGTTTTTT. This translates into CASSPQDTGELFF.

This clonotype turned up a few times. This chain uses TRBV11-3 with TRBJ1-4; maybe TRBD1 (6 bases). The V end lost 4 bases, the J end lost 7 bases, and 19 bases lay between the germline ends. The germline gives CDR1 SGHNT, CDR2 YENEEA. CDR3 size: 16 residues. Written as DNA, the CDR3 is TGTGCCAGCAGCTCCCAATCGGGGGGCGGAATTGAAAAACTGTTTTTT. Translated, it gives CASSSQSGGGIEKLFF.

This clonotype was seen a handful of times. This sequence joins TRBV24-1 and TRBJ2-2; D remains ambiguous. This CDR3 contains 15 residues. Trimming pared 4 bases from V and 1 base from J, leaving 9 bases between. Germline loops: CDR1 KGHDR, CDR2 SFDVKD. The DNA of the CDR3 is TGTGCCACCAGTGACCCACGACAGAACACCGGGGAGCTGTTTTTT. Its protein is CATSDPRQNTGELFF.

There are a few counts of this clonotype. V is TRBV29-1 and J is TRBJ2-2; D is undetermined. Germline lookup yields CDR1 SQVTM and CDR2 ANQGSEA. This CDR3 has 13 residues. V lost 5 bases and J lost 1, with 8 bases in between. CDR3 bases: TGCAGCGTTCTCGAAGGGAACACCGGGGAGCTGTTTTTT. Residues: CSVLEGNTGELFF.

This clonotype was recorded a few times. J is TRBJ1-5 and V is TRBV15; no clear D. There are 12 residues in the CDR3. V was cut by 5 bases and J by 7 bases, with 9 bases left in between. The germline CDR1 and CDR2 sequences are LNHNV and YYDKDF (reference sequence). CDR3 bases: TGTGCCACCAGCCAAGGCGGGCAGCCCCAGCATTTT. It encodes CATSQGGQPQHF.

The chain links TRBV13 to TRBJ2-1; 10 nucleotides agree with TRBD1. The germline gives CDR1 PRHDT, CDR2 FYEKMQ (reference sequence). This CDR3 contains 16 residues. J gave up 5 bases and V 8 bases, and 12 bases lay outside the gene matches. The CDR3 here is CASLRYGTGAHNEQFF. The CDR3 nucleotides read TGTGCCAGCCTCCGGTACGGGACAGGGGCCCACAATGAGCAGTTCTTC.

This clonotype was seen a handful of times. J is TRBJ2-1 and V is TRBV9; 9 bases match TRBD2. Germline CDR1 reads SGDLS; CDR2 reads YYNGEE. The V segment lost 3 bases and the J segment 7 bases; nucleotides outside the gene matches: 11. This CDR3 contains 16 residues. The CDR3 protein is CASSAGLASSWNEQFF. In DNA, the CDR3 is TGTGCCAGCAGCGCGGGACTAGCATCGAGTTGGAATGAGCAGTTCTTC.

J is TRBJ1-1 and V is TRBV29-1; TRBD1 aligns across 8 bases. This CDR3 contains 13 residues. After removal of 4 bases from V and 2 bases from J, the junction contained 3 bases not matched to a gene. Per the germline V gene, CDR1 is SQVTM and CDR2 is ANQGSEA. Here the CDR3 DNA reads TGCAGCGTTGTCCAGGGGGCCAACACTGAAGCTTTCTTT. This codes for CSVVQGANTEAFF.

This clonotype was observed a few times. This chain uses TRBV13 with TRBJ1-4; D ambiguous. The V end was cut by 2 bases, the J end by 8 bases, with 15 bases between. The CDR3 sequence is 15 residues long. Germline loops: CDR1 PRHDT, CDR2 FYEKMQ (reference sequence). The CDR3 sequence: CASSLSGKGNEKLFF. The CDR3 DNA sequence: TGTGCCAGCAGCTTATCTGGAAAGGGTAACGAAAAACTGTTTTTT.